Presented here are 9 T cell receptor beta chains from one specimen sequenced in a study of Ad26.COV2.S vaccination and SARS-CoV-2 variants. The data were produced by immunoSEQ multiplex PCR, yet TCRdb's version contains in-frame clones alone and is incomplete. The table has around 340,000 clones, approximately 90% seen once. The treatment denotes: around 19 received Ad26.COV2.S at low or high dose, single or two shots; a few received placebo; per-sample allocation not given. Sampling occurred on day 63 after the first vaccine or placebo injection. Sequences were derived from peripheral blood, sampled in a trial of Ad26.COV2.S vaccine versus placebo. The receptors originated from a person aged 18-65 years who received the Ad26.COV2.S COVID-19 vaccine or a placebo.

The chain recombines TRBV25-1 with TRBJ2-1; TRBD2 agrees at 8 bases. Germline V gene data show CDR1 as MGHDK and CDR2 as SYGVNS. With V trimmed by 8 bases and J by 10 bases, 13 bases remained unmatched. This CDR3 comprises 14 residues. This CDR3 is CASRPGLGFEEQFF. DNA of the CDR3: TGTGCCAGCCGACCGGGACTAGGTTTTGAGGAGCAGTTCTTC.

The chain is built from TRBV29-1 and TRBJ2-1, with 8 bases matching TRBD2. Unmatched junction bases numbered 7, after V lost 6 bases and J lost 6 bases. Germline CDR1 reads SQVTM; CDR2 reads ANQGSEA. CDR3 length: 13 residues. The CDR3 here is CSVGLGIGNEQFF. The CDR3 DNA reads TGCAGCGTGGGACTAGGAATAGGCAATGAGCAGTTCTTC.

The genes are TRBV6-2 or TRBV6-3 and TRBJ2-5, with D unclear. The CDR3 loop spans 11 amino acids. Trimming stripped 6 bases from V and 3 bases from J, with 5 bases between. Germline V gives CDR1 MNHEY, CDR2 SVGEGT. The CDR3 nucleotides read TGTGCCAGCAGCTTTAAAGAGACCCAGTACTTC. Amino acid sequence: CASSFKETQYF.

The genes are TRBV7-2 and TRBJ1-1; no reliable D call. V was pared by 5 bases and J by 6 bases, with 13 bases between. This CDR3 has 13 residues. Germline loops: CDR1 SGHTA, CDR2 FQGNSA. This chain's CDR3 is CASSIPRVAEAFF. CDR3 sequence (DNA): TGTGCCAGCAGCATACCGAGGGTCGCTGAAGCTTTCTTT.

This clone was counted only a few times. V usage is TRBV5-1 and J usage is TRBJ2-7; 7 positions agree with TRBD1. Germline-derived CDR1 and CDR2 are SGHRS and YFSETQ. The V and J ends lost 0 bases and 1 base, in that order; junction bases with no gene match: 4. CDR3 size: 15 residues. This CDR3 is CASSLDRDSSYEQYF. The CDR3 DNA is TGCGCCAGCAGCTTGGATCGGGACAGTTCCTACGAGCAGTACTTC.

The gene calls are TRBV7-9 and TRBJ1-1, with TRBD1 matching over 8 bases. This CDR3 has 12 amino acids. The germline gives CDR1 SEHNR, CDR2 FQNEAQ (reference sequence). J gave up 10 bases and V 6 bases, and 7 bases lay outside the gene matches. The CDR3 sequence: CASSSGGWGAFF. In DNA, the CDR3 is TGTGCCAGCAGTTCAGGGGGCTGGGGAGCTTTCTTT.

The J gene is TRBJ1-2, the V gene TRBV7-2; the match to TRBD1 covers 8 bases. This CDR3 comprises 14 residues. Trimming removed 1 base from V and 4 bases from J; junction bases left unmatched: 2. The germline gives CDR1 SGHTA, CDR2 FQGNSA. CDR3 amino acids: CASSLDGQGYGYTF. The CDR3 DNA sequence: TGTGCCAGCAGCTTAGACGGACAGGGCTATGGCTACACCTTC.

J is TRBJ2-1 and V is TRBV28; 14 bases fit TRBD2. With V trimmed by 3 bases and J by 8 bases, 6 bases remained unmatched. There are 16 residues in the CDR3. Germline values: CDR1 MDHEN, CDR2 SYDVKM. The CDR3 DNA reads TGTGCCAGCAGTTTGCTCCGACTAGCGGGAGGGCATGAGCAGTTCTTC. This codes for CASSLLRLAGGHEQFF.

This clone was picked up a small number of times. The chain has TRBV7-9 and TRBJ1-1; no clear D gene. Trimming left V 0 bases short and J 2 bases short, with 7 bases between. Germline CDR1 is SEHNR and CDR2 is FQNEAQ (reference sequence). The CDR3 is made up of 14 amino acids. CDR3 sequence (DNA): TGTGCCAGCAGCTTAGCGGAGAGTAACACTGAAGCTTTCTTT. Translated: CASSLAESNTEAFF.